A single sample is the source of the 23 T cell receptor beta chains below, sequenced in a study of CXCR3-negative and CXCR3-positive naive CD8 T cells. Study conclusions and caveats: Compared with CXCR3-negative naive cells, CXCR3-positive naive cells showed more hydrophobic TRB CDR3s.

No antigen has been assigned to these receptors. The libraries of TRB cDNA were constructed through 5' RACE using UMI labels. From the 5' RACE reads, TCRdb lists one entry per CDR3 protein and no DNA. Its table records under 90,000 distinct CDR3 sequences. Material: naive CXCR3+ CD8+ T cells from blood. Subset of the sample: CD45RO-CCR7+CD27+CD95- naive CD8+ T cells expressing CXCR3 (TNR3+). The receptors were gathered from a human donor in good health. Some clones in this sample may be carry-over from other donors' samples.

This rearrangement joins TRBV12-3 or TRBV12-4 to TRBJ2-2; TCRdb selects TRBD2, and the lack of DNA leaves this call unchecked. The CDR3 totals 13 residues. The CDR3 protein is CASQGGNTGELFF.

This chain connects TRBV27 to TRBJ2-1; no DNA is available, so the TRBD2 call from TCRdb remains unchecked. In germline, CDR1 is MNHEY, CDR2 SMNVEV (reference sequence). The CDR3 spans 15 residues. The CDR3 region is CASSYTSGALNEQFF.

V and J are TRBV30 and TRBJ2-7. Germline assignment: CDR1 GTSNPN and CDR2 SVGIG (reference sequence). The CDR3 length is 15 residues. The CDR3 is CAWSEVDMGLHEQYF.

This chain connects TRBV10-3 to TRBJ1-1; TCRdb proposes TRBD1, but this gene call is untestable without DNA. The CDR3 consists of 13 residues. CDR1 and CDR2 from the germline V gene are ENHRY and SYGVKD. CDR3 residues: CANRPQGYTEAFF.

The gene calls are TRBV13 and TRBJ2-5; with no DNA, the TCRdb D assignment of TRBD1 cannot be verified. CDR1 is PRHDT and CDR2 is FYEKMQ in the germline V gene (reference sequence). This CDR3 spans 13 amino acids. This CDR3 reads CASSKGTVETQYF. The whole variable domain, remainder taken from reference TRBV13 and TRBJ2-5, is AAGVIQSPRHLIKEKRETATLKCYPIPRHDTVYWYQQGPGQDPQFLISFYEKMQSDKGSIPDRFSAQQFSDYHSELNMSSLELGDSALYFCASSKGTVETQYFGPGTRLLVL.

Here the CDR3 reads CASSRGLAVDEQFF. This chain links TRBV4-1 with TRBJ2-1; TCRdb's D call, TRBD2, is unchecked because there is no DNA. The germline CDR1 and CDR2 sequences are MGHRA and YSYEKL. This CDR3 spans 14 amino acids.

V usage is TRBV15 and J usage is TRBJ2-5; TCRdb picks TRBD2, but there is no DNA to check that call. The CDR3 loop spans 14 amino acids. Per germline, CDR1 LNHNV and CDR2 YYDKDF (reference sequence). The CDR3 region is CATSREASGETQYF.

The chain recombines TRBV28 with TRBJ2-7; TCRdb's D call of TRBD1 is untestable without DNA. Germline V CDR1 and CDR2: MDHEN, SYDVKM. The CDR3 runs to 16 residues. CDR3 region: CASSYRDRELPYEQYF. Full variable domain (rest looked up from reference TRBV28 and TRBJ2-7): DVKVTQSSRYLVKRTGEKVFLECVQDMDHENMFWYRQDPGLGLRLIYFSYDVKMKEKGDIPEGYSVSREKKERFSLILESASTNQTSMYLCASSYRDRELPYEQYFGPGTRLTVT.

The V call is TRBV29-1, the J call TRBJ1-2; no DNA is available, so the TRBD1 call from TCRdb remains unchecked. This CDR3 region has 15 residues. The germline CDR1 and CDR2 sequences are SQVTM and ANQGSEA. CDR3 amino acids: CSVVGGKGEGYGYTF.

The V call is TRBV7-8, the J call TRBJ1-5. Germline V gene lookup returns CDR1 SGHVS and CDR2 FQNEAQ. This CDR3 comprises 12 residues. CDR3 in amino acids: CASSLVVWDQHF.

V usage is TRBV6-6 and J usage is TRBJ1-1. CDR1 is MNHNY, CDR2 SVGAGI, per germline (reference sequence). The CDR3 runs 13 residues. The chain's CDR3 is CASSYSENTEAFF.

This rearrangement joins TRBV7-6 to TRBJ2-2. The CDR3 contains 14 residues. The germline CDR1 and CDR2 sequences are SGHVS and FNYEAQ. Here the CDR3 reads CASSLAHRPGELFF.

The V gene is TRBV20-1, the J gene TRBJ2-7; TCRdb selects TRBD1, and the lack of DNA leaves this call unchecked. The CDR3 contains 15 residues. Germline V gene data show CDR1 as DFQATT and CDR2 as SNEGSKA (reference sequence). CDR3 sequence: CSARSNRDSFYEQYF.

The V and J genes are TRBV9 and TRBJ2-1; checking the TCRdb D call of TRBD2 is not possible without DNA. Germline values: CDR1 SGDLS, CDR2 YYNGEE. CDR3 size: 16 residues. The CDR3 loop reads CASSGLAGGTYNEQFF.

The chain is built from TRBV7-8 and TRBJ1-5; TCRdb selects TRBD1, and the lack of DNA leaves this call unchecked. The CDR3 spans 17 residues. Germline CDR1 SGHVS, CDR2 FQNEAQ. This chain's CDR3 is CASSLASRGASNQPQHF. Together with reference TRBV7-8 and TRBJ1-5, the CDR3 gives the full variable domain: GAGVSQSPRYKVAKRGQDVALRCDPISGHVSLFWYQQALGQGPEFLTYFQNEAQLDKSGLPSDRFFAERPEGSVSTLKIQRTQQEDSAVYLCASSLASRGASNQPQHFGDGTRLSIL.

The chain combines TRBV11-2 with TRBJ1-1. This CDR3 spans 12 amino acids. CDR1 and CDR2 (germline): SGHAT, FQNNGV. The CDR3 region is CASSLDGAEAFF.

The V and J genes are TRBV28 and TRBJ2-7. The CDR3 length is 14 residues. Germline V CDR1 and CDR2: MDHEN, SYDVKM. This CDR3 reads CASSLAGNSYEQYF. Full variable domain (rest looked up from reference TRBV28 and TRBJ2-7): DVKVTQSSRYLVKRTGEKVFLECVQDMDHENMFWYRQDPGLGLRLIYFSYDVKMKEKGDIPEGYSVSREKKERFSLILESASTNQTSMYLCASSLAGNSYEQYFGPGTRLTVT.

This sequence joins TRBV12-3 or TRBV12-4 and TRBJ1-6. The CDR3 spans 13 residues. CDR3 sequence reads: CASSLAPTSPLHF.

The rearrangement uses TRBV9 and TRBJ2-2; checking the TCRdb D call of TRBD2 is not possible without DNA. Germline V gene data show CDR1 as SGDLS and CDR2 as YYNGEE. The CDR3 runs to 15 residues. CDR3 residues: CASSADGTSSRELFF.

This rearrangement joins TRBV4-1 to TRBJ1-1; without DNA, the TCRdb call of TRBD1 cannot be checked. Germline loops: CDR1 MGHRA, CDR2 YSYEKL. The CDR3 has 14 residues. CDR3 in amino acids: CASSLPGQNTEAFF.

This chain links TRBV4-2 with TRBJ2-3. This CDR3 has 14 amino acids. Germline values: CDR1 LGHNA, CDR2 YNFKEQ. The CDR3 loop reads CASSVWESTDTQYF.

The gene calls are TRBV15 and TRBJ2-7; TCRdb designates TRBD2, a call that cannot be tested without DNA. CDR1 and CDR2 from the germline V gene are LNHNV and YYDKDF (reference sequence). The CDR3 is 16 amino acids. The chain's CDR3 is CATSFSTIAGGNEQYF. Drawing the rest from reference TRBV15 and TRBJ2-7, the complete variable domain is DAMVIQNPRYQVTQFGKPVTLSCSQTLNHNVMYWYQQKSSQAPKLLFHYYDKDFNNEADTPDNFQSRRPNTSFCFLDIRSPGLGDTAMYLCATSFSTIAGGNEQYFGPGTRLTVT.

V and J are TRBV7-8 and TRBJ2-3. Germline V lookup: CDR1 SGHVS, CDR2 FQNEAQ. The CDR3 is 17 residues long. This CDR3 reads CASSLTPPGEATDTQYF.